This T cell receptor beta chain was captured in a study of shared clonotypes between healthy human individuals. This CDR3 is 13 amino acids long. CDR1 and CDR2 from the germline V gene are MDHEN and SYDVKM. With 3 bases removed from V and 7 bases from J, the gap between germline ends came to 9 bases. Per the authors' pipeline: ImmunoSEQ yielded junction-only sequences lacking quality scores, so filtering differed. The data were produced by immunoSEQ multiplex PCR, yet TCRdb's version contains in-frame clones alone and is incomplete. The V and J calls and clone size were taken over from that table, and D and trimming were inferred from the DNA. The sample has 1.4 million or so clones; roughly 98.5% are singletons.

Sequences were obtained from naive CD4+ T cells sorted from blood. Subset denoted: CD45RA+ positively selected. The chain employs TRBV28 and TRBJ1-4, with unresolved D. The source is a man aged 25 to 40 in good health. Written as DNA, the CDR3 is TGTGCCAGCAGTTTCCCGGGAAGTGAAAAACTGTTTTTT. Translating it yields CASSFPGSEKLFF.